This entry concerns a single T cell receptor (beta chain). The data were taken from a study of blood T cell repertoires in COVID-19. In Cohort 3, a recovered donor had either two negative PCRs, clearance, or symptom resolution. The CDR3 sequence is 16 residues long. Germline lookup yields CDR1 LGHDT and CDR2 YNNKEL (reference sequence). After removal of 1 base from V and 6 bases from J, the junction contained 6 bases not matched to a gene. In the authors' methods: It was from reference gene primer amplification that nucleated cell counts were estimated. Generated by immunoSEQ multiplex PCR, the TCRdb table keeps only in-frame clones and is missing some. That table supplies the V and J calls and clone size; D and trimming were determined from the DNA. The sample holds approximately 320,000 clones, roughly 90% seen once.

The clonotype was recovered from a man aged 55 to 70 who had recovered from COVID-19. The V call is TRBV3-1 (or the pseudogene TRBV3-2), the J call TRBJ2-1; 10 bases fit TRBD2. The specimen was PBMCs or T cells enriched from blood (not recorded which). CDR3 nucleotides: TGTGCCAGCAGCCAAGGTGTTAGCGGGAGGTTCAATGAGCAGTTCTTC. It translates to CASSQGVSGRFNEQFF.